This T cell receptor beta chain derives from a study of T-cell memory formation after mild COVID-19 (dated by TCRdb to the early 2020s). Regarding the research as a whole: TCR sequence clusters from the two donors were largely donor specific. In a couple of donors, T-cell clones that expanded and contracted after mild COVID-19 were followed by sequencing TCRalpha and TCRbeta repertoires longitudinally. Two young, previously healthy adult volunteers, one female and one male, were included in the cohort.

About this clonotype: The specificity of this receptor is unknown. Base qualities are not provided; no much larger clone lies one nucleotide away.

The sequencer was an Illumina NovaSeq 6000. TCRalpha and TCRbeta cDNA libraries were built by 5'RACE with constant-segment primers, adding sample barcodes and unique molecular identifiers. RNA was extracted from every sample with Trizol reagent. Libraries were amplified in two PCR steps, with a second sample barcode and Illumina TruSeq adapters added in the second step. Libraries were sequenced on an Illumina NovaSeq with 2 x 150 bp paired-end reads. The authors processed their data as follows. The reads were demultiplexed and collapsed into UMI-guided consensus sequences using migec v1.2.7. Using mixcr v2.1.11, the UMI consensuses were aligned to TRA and TRB V and J templates and assembled into clonotypes. Expanded or contracted clonotypes were those called significant by both edgeR and NoisET, with noise models trained on biological replicates. edgeR calls used a false discovery rate-adjusted p below 0.01 and a log2 fold-change threshold of 1. As an exploratory analysis of dynamics, max-normalized trajectories of the 1000 most abundant clonotypes were examined by PCA with hierarchical clustering. Each responding clone was given a CD4 or CD8 phenotype based on the CD4+ and CD8+ repertoires, which had been sequenced separately. TCRdb reanalyzed the raw reads on its own, using fastp at Q25 for trimming and MiXCR for clone calling, and kept in-frame beta chains. Rows with a matching CDR3 protein are joined into one entry that keeps the most common DNA and genes. These V and J calls rely on TCRdb rather than the paper's analysis. The sample has hundreds of thousands of distinct CDR3 sequences on record, approximately 15% of them singletons. Clones ranked in the top ten supply around a fifth of the sample.

PBMCs were isolated by Ficoll-Paque density gradient centrifugation. Paper-wide results and their limitations: The second-wave clones that peaked on day 37 were not confirmed to be SARS-CoV-2 specific. Contracting CD4+ clones turned up mainly in the CM and EM memory subsets, whereas EMRA was where CD8+ clones were enriched. Some responding clones were found in pre-infection memory, which suggests that pre-existing cross-reactive memory T cells took part in the SARS-CoV-2 response. Clones contracting from day 15 to 85 had balanced CD4/CD8 phenotypes, while a second wave expanding from day 15 to 37 was biased towards CD4+. The study covered only a couple of mild cases, and larger cohorts including severe cases with pre-infection samples were considered necessary.

V loses 2 bases of germline sequence and J loses 11 bases, and the interval between the two ends is 9 bases. The CDR3 contains 11 residues, cysteine and phenylalanine counted. Only the CDR3 part of the read is kept: 33 bases, read in frame from the first base. The germline V gene (reference sequence) sets CDR1 to SEHNR and CDR2 to FQNEAQ. The TCR comes from a young man who had mild COVID-19 (a few samples of this study predate the infection). The sample titles of this study are shuffled in the database, so cell type and time point are left out; the donor was told from shared clones. Recombination linked TRBV7-9 to TRBJ2-5, with a weak D call of TRBD2 (5 bases match). Sequencing was carried out using PBMCs or a T cell subset sorted from them (not recorded which). DNA sequence: TGTGCCAGCAGCTTAAACCGGGGACAGTACTTC. Its amino acids are CASSLNRGQYF.